This TCR beta chain was identified in a study of T-cell memory formation after mild COVID-19. Study-level points and caveats: Most CD4+ clones that shrank were in CM and EM, while CD8+ ones turned up in EMRA.

TCRdb re-called the 5' RACE reads through MiXCR, storing one row per CDR3 protein. The sample carries 250,000 to 300,000 distinct CDR3 sequences, roughly 17% recorded once. This clonotype occurred many times. Antigen specificity is unknown. Sequencing input: PBMCs or a T cell subset sorted from them (not recorded which). The origin of this receptor is a man between 18 and 35 years old who had mild COVID-19 (a few samples of this study predate the infection). Cell type and time point are not known.

Written as DNA, the CDR3 is TGCAGTGCCCGCGGATGGGACAGGCAAGAGACCCAGTACTTC. Encoded protein: CSARGWDRQETQYF. The chain couples TRBV20-1 to TRBJ2-5; 8 bases map to TRBD1. CDR3 length: 14 amino acids. CDR1 and CDR2 (germline): DFQATT, SNEGSKA (reference sequence). Trimming removed 6 bases from V and 2 bases from J; junction bases left unmatched: 8.